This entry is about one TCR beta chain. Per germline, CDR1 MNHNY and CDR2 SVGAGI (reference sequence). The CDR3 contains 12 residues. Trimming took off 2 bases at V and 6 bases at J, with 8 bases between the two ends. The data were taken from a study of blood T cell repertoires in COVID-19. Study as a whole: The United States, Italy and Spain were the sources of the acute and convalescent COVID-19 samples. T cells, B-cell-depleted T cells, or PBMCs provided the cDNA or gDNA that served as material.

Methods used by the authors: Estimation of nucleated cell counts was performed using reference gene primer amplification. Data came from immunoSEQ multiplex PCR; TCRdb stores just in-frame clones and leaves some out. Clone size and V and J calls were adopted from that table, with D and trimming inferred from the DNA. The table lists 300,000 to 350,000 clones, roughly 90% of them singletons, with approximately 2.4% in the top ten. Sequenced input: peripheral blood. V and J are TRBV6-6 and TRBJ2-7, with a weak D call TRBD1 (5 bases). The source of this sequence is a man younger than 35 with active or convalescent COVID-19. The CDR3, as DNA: TGTGCCAGCAGTTACCAGGGTCTCGAGCAGTACTTC. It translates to CASSYQGLEQYF.